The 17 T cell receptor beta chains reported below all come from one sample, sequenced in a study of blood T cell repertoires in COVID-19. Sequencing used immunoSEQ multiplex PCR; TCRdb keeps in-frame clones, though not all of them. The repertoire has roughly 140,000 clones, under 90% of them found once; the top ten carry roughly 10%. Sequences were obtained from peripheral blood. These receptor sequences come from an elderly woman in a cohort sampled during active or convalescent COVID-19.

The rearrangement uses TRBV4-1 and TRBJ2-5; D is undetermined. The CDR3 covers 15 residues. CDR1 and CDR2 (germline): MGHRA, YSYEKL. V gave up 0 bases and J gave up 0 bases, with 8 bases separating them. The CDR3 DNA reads TGCGCCAGCAGCCAAGAGTTTCCTTACCAAGAGACCCAGTACTTC. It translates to CASSQEFPYQETQYF.

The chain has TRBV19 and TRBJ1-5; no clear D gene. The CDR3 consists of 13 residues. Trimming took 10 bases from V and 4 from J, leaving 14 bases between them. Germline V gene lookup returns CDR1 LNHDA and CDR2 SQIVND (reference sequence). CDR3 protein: CATGGLLNQPQHF. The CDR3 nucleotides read TGTGCCACCGGAGGGTTATTAAATCAGCCCCAGCATTTT.

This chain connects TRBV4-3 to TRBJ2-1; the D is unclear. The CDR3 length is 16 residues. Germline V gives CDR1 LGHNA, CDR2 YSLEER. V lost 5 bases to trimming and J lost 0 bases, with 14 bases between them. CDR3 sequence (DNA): TGCGCCAGCAGCTTTTCTGACTGGAGCTCCTACAATGAGCAGTTCTTC. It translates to CASSFSDWSSYNEQFF.

CDR3 DNA: TGTGCCAGCAGCTTAGGAGGACAGGGTAATCAGCCCCAGCATTTT. It encodes CASSLGGQGNQPQHF. The rearrangement joins TRBV7-2 to TRBJ1-5, with 8 bases lining up with TRBD1. The germline V gene encodes CDR1 SGHTA and CDR2 FQGNSA. The CDR3 spans 15 residues. The trim removed 1 base at V and 4 bases at J, leaving 3 bases unmatched.

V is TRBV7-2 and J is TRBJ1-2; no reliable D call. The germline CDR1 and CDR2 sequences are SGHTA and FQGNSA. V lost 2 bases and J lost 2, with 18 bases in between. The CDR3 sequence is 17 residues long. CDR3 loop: CASSLWAAQRGNYGYTF. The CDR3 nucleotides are TGTGCCAGCAGCTTATGGGCAGCTCAAAGAGGGAACTATGGCTACACCTTC.

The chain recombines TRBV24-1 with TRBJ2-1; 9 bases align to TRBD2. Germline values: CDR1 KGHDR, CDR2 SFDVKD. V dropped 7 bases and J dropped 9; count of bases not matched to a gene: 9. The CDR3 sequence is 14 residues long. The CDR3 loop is CATRESGGQGEQFF. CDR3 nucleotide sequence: TGTGCCACCAGGGAAAGCGGGGGGCAGGGTGAGCAGTTCTTC.

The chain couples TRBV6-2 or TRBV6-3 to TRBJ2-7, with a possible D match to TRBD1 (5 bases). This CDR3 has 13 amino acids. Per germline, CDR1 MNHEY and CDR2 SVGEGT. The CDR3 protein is CASSYSRVYGQYV. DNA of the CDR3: TGTGCCAGCAGCTACTCCAGGGTCTATGGGCAGTACGTC.

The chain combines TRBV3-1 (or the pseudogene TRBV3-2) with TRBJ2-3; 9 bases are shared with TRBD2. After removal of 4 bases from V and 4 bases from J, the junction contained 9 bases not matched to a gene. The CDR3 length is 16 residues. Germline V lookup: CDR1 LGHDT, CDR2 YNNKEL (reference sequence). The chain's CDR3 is CASSLTLAGDPDTQYF. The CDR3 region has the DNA TGTGCCAGCAGCCTGACCTTAGCGGGGGATCCAGATACGCAGTATTTT.

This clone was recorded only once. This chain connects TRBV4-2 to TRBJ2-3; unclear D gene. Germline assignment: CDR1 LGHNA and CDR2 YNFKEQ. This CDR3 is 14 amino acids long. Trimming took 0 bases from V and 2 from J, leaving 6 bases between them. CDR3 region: CASSQEGATDTQYF. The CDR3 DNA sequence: TGTGCCAGCAGCCAAGAGGGCGCCACAGATACGCAGTATTTT.

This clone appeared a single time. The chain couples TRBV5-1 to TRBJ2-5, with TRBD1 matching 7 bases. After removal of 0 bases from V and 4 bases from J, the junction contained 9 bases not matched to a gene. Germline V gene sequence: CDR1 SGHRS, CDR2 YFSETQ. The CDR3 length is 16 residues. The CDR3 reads CASSLATGMVGETQYF. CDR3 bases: TGCGCCAGCAGCTTGGCGACAGGGATGGTAGGAGAGACCCAGTACTTC.

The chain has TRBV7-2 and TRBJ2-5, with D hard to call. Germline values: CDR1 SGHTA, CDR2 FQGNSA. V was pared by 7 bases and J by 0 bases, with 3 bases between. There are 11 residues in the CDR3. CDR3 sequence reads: CASTNQETQYF. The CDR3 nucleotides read TGTGCCAGCACCAACCAAGAGACCCAGTACTTC.

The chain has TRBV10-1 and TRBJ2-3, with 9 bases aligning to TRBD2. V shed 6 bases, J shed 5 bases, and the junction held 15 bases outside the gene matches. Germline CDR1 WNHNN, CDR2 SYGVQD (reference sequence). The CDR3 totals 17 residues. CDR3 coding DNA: TGCGCCAGCAGGGATAGAAGGGCGGGGGGGCCCGTAGATACGCAGTATTTT. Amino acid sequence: CASRDRRAGGPVDTQYF.

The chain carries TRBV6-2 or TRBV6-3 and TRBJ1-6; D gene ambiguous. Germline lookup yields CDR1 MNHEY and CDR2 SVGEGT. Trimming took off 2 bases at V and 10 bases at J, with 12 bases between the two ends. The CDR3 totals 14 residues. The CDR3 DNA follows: TGTGCCAGCAGTTACCCCAACACGGGATCACCCCTCCACTTT. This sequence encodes CASSYPNTGSPLHF.

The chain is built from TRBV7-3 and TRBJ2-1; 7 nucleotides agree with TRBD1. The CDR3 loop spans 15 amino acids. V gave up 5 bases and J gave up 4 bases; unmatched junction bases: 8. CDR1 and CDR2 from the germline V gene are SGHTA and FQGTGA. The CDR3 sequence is CASSPRQGSYNEQFF. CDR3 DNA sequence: TGTGCCAGCAGCCCTCGACAGGGATCTTACAATGAGCAGTTCTTC. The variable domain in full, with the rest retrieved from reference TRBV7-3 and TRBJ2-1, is GAGVSQTPSNKVTEKGKYVELRCDPISGHTALYWYRQSLGQGPEFLIYFQGTGAADDSGLPNDRFFAVRPEGSVSTLKIQRTERGDSAVYLCASSPRQGSYNEQFFGPGTRLTVL.

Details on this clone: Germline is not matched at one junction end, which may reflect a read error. CDR3 sequence reads: CASSLGTFLSPLHF. CDR3 DNA sequence: TGTGCTAGCAGCTTAGGGACATTTCTTTCACCCCTCCACTTT. V usage is TRBV7-7 and J usage is TRBJ1-6, with D tentatively TRBD1 (6 bases). From germline, CDR1 is SSHAT and CDR2 FNYEAQ (reference sequence). CDR3 length equals 14 residues.

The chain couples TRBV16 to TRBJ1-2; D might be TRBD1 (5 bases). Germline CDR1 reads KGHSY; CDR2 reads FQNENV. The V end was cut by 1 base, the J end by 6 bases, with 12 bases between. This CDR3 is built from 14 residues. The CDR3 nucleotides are TGTGCCAGCAGCCAATACAGCGGGACGAATGGCTACACCTTC. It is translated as CASSQYSGTNGYTF.

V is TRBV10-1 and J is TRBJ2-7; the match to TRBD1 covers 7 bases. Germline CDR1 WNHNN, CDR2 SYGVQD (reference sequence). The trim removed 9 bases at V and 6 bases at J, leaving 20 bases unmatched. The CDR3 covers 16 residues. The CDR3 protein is CASFWPRQGSTGEQYV. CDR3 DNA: TGCGCCAGTTTCTGGCCCAGACAGGGATCTACAGGCGAGCAGTACGTC.